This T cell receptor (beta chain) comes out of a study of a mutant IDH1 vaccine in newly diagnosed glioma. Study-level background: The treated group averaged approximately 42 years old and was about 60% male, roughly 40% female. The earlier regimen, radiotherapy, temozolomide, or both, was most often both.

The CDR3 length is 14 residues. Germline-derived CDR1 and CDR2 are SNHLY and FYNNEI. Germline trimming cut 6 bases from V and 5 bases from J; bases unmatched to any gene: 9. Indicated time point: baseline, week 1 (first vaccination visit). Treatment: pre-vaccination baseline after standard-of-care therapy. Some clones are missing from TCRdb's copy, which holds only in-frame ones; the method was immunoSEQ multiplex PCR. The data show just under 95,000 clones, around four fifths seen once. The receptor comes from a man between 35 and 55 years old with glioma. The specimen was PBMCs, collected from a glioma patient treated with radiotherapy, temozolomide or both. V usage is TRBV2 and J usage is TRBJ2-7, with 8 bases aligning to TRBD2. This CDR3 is CASSRSGGFNEQYF. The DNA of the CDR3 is TGTGCCAGCAGCCGGTCGGGGGGGTTCAACGAGCAGTACTTC. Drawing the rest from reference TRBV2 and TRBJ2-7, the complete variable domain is EPEVTQTPSHQVTQMGQEVILRCVPISNHLYFYWYRQILGQKVEFLVSFYNNEISEKSEIFDDQFSVERPDGSNFTLKIRSTKLEDSAMYFCASSRSGGFNEQYFGPGTRLTVT.